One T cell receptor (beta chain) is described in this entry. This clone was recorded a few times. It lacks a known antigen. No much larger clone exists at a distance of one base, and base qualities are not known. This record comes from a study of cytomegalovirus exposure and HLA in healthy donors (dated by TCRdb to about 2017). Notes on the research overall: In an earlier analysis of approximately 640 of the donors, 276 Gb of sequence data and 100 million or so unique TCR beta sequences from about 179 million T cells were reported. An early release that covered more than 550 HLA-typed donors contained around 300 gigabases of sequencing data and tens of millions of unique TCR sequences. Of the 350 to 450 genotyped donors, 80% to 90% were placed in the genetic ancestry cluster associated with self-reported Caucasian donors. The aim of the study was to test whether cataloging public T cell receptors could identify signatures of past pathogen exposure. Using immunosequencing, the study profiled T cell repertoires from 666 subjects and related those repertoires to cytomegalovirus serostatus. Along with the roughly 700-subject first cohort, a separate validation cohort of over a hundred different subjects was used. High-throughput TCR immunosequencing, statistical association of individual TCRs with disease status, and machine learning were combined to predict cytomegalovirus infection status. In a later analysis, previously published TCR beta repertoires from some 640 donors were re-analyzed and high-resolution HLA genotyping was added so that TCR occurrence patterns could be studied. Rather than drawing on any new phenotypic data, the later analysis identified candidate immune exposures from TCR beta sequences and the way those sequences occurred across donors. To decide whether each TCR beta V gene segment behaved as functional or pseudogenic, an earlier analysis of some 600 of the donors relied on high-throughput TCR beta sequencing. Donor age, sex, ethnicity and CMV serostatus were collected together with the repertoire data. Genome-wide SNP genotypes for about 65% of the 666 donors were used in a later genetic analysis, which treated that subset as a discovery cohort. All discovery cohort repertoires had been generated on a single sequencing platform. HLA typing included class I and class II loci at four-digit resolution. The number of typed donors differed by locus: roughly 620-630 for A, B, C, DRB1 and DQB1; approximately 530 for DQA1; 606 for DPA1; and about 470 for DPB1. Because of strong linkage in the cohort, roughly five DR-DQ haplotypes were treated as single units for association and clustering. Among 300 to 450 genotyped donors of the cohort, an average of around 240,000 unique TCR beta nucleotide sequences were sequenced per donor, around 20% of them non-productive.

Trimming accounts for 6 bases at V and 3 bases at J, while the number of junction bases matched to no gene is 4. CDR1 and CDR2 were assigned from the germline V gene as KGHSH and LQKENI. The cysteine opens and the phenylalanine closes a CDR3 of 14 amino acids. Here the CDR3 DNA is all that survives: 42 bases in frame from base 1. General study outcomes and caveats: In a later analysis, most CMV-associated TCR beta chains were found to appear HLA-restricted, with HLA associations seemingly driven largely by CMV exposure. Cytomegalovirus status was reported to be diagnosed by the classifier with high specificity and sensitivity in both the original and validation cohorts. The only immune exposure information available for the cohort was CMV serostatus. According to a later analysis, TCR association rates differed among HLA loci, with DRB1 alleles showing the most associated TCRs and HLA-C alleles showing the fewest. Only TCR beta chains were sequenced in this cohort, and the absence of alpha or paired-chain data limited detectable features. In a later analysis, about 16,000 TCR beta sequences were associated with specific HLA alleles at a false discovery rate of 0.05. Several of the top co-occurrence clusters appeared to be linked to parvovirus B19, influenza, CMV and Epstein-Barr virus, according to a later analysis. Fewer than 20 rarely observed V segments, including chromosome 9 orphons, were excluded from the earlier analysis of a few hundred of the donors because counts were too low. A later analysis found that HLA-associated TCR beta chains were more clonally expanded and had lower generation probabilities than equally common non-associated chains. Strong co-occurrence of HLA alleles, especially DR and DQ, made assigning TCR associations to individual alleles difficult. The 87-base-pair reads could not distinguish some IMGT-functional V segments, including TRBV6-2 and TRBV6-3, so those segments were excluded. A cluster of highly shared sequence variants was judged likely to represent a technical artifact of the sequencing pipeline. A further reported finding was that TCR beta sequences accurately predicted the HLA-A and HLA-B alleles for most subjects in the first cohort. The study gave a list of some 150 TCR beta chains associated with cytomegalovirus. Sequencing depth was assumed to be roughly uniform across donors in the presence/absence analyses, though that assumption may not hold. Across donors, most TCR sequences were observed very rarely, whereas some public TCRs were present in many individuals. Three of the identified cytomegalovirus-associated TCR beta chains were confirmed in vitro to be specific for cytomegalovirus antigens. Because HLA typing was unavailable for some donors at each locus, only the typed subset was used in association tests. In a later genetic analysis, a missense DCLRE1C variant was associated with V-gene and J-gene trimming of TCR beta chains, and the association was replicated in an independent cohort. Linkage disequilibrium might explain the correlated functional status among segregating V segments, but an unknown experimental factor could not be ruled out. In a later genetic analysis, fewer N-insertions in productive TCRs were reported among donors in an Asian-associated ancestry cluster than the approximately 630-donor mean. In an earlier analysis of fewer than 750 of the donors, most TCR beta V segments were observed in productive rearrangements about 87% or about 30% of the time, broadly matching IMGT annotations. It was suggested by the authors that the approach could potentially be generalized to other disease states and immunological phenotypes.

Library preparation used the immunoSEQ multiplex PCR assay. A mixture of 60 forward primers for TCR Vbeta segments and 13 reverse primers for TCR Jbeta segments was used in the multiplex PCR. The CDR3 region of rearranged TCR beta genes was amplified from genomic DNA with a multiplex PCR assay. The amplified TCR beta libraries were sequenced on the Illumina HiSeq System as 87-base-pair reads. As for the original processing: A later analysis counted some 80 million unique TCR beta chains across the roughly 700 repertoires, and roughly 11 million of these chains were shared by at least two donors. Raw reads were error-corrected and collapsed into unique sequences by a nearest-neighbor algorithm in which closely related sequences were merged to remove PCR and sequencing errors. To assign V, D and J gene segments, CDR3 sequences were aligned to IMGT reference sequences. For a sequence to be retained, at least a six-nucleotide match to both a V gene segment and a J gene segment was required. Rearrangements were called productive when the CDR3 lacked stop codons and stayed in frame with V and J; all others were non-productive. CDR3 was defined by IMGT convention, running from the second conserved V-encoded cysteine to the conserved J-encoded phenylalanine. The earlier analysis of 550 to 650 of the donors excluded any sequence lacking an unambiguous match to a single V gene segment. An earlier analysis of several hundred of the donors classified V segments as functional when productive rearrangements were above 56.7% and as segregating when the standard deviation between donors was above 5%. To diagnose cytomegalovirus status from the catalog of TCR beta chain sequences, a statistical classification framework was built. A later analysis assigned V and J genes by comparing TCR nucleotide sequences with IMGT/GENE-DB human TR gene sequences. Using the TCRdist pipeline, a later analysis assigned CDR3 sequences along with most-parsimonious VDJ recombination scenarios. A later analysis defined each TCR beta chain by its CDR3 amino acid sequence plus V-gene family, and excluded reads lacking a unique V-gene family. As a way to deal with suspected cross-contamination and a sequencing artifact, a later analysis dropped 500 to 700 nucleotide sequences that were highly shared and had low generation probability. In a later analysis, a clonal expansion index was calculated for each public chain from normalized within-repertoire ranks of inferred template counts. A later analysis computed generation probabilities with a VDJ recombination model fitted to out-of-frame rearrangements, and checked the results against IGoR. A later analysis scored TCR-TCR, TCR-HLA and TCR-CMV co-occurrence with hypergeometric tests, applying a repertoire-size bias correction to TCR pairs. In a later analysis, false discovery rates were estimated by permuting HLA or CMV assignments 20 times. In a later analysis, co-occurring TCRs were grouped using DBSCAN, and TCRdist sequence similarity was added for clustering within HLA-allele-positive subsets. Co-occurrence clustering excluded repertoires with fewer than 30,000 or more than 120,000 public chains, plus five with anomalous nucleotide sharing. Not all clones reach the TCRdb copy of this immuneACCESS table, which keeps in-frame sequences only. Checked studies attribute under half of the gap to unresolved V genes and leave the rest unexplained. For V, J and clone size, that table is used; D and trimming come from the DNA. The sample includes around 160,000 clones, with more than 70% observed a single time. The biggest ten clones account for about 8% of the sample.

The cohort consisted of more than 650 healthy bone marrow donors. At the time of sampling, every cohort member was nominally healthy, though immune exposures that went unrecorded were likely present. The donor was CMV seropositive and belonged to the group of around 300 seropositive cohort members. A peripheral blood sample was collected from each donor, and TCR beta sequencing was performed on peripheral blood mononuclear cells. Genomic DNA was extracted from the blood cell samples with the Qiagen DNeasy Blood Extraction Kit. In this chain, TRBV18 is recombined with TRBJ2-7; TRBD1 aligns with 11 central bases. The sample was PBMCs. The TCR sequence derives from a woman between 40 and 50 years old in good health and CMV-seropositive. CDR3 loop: CASSQGTGGYEQYF. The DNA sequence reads TGTGCCAGCTCTCAAGGGACAGGGGGCTACGAGCAGTACTTC.